The 5 T cell receptor beta chains in this list originate from one sample, sequenced in a study of blood T cells in healthy people across ages. The use of a sample-barcoded 5' primer and a J-beta primer mix characterized a second PCR of about 7 to 12 cycles. In TCRdb, the 5' RACE reads were re-called with MiXCR into one record per CDR3 protein. The sample lists approximately 1,000,000 distinct CDR3 sequences; 35% to 55% were seen once. Material for sequencing was blood. Receptors were obtained from a woman aged 60-75 years in good health.

The V and J genes are TRBV5-1 and TRBJ2-3; 8 bases align to TRBD2. The CDR3 has 15 residues. J was trimmed by 2 bases and V by 4 bases; bases with no gene match: 6. The germline gives CDR1 SGHRS, CDR2 YFSETQ. In DNA, the CDR3 is TGCGCCAGCAGCCACGGGACTAGTGACACAGATACGCAGTATTTT. Encoded protein: CASSHGTSDTDTQYF.

The chain joins TRBV18 to TRBJ2-7; D gene unclear. Trimming pared 5 bases from V and 2 bases from J, leaving 16 bases between. The CDR3 is made up of 15 amino acids. Germline V lookup: CDR1 KGHSH, CDR2 LQKENI. CDR3 nucleotide sequence: TGTGCCAGCTCATCTCACGAAGCCGGCCCCTACGAGCAGTACTTC. It encodes CASSSHEAGPYEQYF.

This rearrangement joins TRBV3-1 to TRBJ1-1; 9 bases fit TRBD1. This CDR3 is built from 16 residues. The germline V gene has CDR1 LGHDT and CDR2 YNNKEL (reference sequence). V gave up 2 bases and J gave up 7 bases; unmatched junction bases: 11. The CDR3 DNA follows: TGTGCCAGCAGCCAACCCACTGGGACAGGGTTAGGTGAAGCTTTCTTT. Protein: CASSQPTGTGLGEAFF.

To note about this clonotype: A read error may produce the germline difference seen at one junction end. V gene TRBV27 combines with J gene TRBJ1-6; 10 nucleotides line up with TRBD1. The CDR3 has 16 residues. Per germline, CDR1 MNHEY and CDR2 SMNVEV (reference sequence). The CDR3 is CASSLWRTGGSSPLHF. The CDR3 coding sequence is TGCGCCAGCAGTTTATGGAGGACAGGGGGTAGTTCACCCCTCCACTTT.

J is TRBJ2-7 and V is TRBV20-1; tentatively, D is TRBD1 (6 bases). The CDR3 totals 14 residues. V was cut by 3 bases and J by 0 bases, with 12 bases left in between. Per the germline V gene, CDR1 is DFQATT and CDR2 is SNEGSKA (reference sequence). The CDR3 here is CSASGWTDSYEQYF. The CDR3 DNA reads TGCAGTGCTAGCGGTTGGACAGACTCCTACGAGCAGTACTTC.